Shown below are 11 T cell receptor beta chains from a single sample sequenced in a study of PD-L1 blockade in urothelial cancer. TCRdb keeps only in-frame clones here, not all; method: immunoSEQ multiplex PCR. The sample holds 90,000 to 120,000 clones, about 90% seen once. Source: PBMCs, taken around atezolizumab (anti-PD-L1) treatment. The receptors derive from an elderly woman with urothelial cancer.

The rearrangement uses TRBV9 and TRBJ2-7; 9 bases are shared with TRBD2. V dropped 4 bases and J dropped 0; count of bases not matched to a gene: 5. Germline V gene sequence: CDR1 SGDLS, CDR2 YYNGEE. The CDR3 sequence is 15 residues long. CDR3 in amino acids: CASSFRAGGSYEQYF. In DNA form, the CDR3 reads TGTGCCAGCAGCTTCCGAGCGGGAGGCTCCTACGAGCAGTACTTC.

The chain's CDR3 is CASSETHSAYEQYF. The CDR3 DNA follows: TGTGCCAGCAGCGAGACACATTCGGCCTACGAGCAGTACTTC. V gene TRBV9 combines with J gene TRBJ2-7; no firm D call. V lost 3 bases to trimming and J lost 2 bases, with 12 bases between them. Germline V gene lookup returns CDR1 SGDLS and CDR2 YYNGEE. This CDR3 comprises 14 residues.

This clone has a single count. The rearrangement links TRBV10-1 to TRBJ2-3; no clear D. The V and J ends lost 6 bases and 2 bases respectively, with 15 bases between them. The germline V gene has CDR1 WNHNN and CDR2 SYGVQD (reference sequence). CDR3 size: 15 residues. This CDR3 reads CASSKELINTDTQYF. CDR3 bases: TGCGCCAGCAGCAAGGAGCTCATAAACACAGATACGCAGTATTTT.

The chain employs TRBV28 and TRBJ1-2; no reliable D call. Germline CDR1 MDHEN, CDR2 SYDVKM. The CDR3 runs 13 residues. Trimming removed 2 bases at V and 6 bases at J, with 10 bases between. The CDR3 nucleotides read TGTGCCAGCAGTTTAAGTCGGGTGGATGGCTACACCTTC. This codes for CASSLSRVDGYTF.

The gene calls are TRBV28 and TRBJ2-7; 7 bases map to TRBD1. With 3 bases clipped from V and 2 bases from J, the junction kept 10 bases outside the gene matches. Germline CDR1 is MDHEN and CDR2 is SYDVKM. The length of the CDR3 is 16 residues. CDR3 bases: TGTGCCAGCAGTTTTCTAACCCGGGACAGACCCTACGAGCAGTACTTC. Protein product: CASSFLTRDRPYEQYF.

The CDR3 is CASSLDRTGVSFF. Written as DNA, the CDR3 is TGTGCCAGCAGCTTGGACAGGACAGGGGTTTCTTTCTTT. The chain is built from TRBV5-4 and TRBJ1-1, with TRBD1 matching 9 bases. This CDR3 spans 13 amino acids. The V gene's germline CDR1 is SGHNT and CDR2 YYREEE (reference sequence). Losses at the gene ends were 0 bases for V and 12 bases for J; bases not matched to a gene: 6.

The CDR3 region has the DNA TGCGCCAGCAGCTGGGGACTAGCGGGACGGACAGATACGCAGTATTTT. Its protein is CASSWGLAGRTDTQYF. V gene TRBV5-1 combines with J gene TRBJ2-3, with 13 bases aligning to TRBD2. This CDR3 is 16 amino acids long. The V and J ends lost 3 bases and 3 bases, in that order; junction bases with no gene match: 4. Germline V CDR1 and CDR2: SGHRS, YFSETQ.

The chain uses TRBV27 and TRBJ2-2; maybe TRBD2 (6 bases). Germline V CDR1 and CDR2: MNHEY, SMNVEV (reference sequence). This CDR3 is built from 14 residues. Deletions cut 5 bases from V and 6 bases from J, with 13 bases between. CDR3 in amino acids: CASSIRRGAGELFF. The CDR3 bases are TGTGCCAGCAGTATACGGCGGGGCGCCGGGGAGCTGTTTTTT.

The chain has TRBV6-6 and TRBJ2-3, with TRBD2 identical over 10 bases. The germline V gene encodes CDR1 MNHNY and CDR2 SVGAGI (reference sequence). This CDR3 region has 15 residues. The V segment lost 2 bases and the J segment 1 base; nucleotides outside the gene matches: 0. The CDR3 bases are TGTGCCAGCAGTTACGGGACTAGCGGCACAGATACGCAGTATTTT. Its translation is CASSYGTSGTDTQYF.

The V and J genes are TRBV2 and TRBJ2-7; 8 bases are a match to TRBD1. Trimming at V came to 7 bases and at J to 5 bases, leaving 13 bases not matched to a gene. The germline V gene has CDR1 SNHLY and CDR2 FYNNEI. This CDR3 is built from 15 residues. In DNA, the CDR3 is TGTGCCAGCACCCAAAGAGGACAGGGCGAGGACGAGCAGTACTTC. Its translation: CASTQRGQGEDEQYF.

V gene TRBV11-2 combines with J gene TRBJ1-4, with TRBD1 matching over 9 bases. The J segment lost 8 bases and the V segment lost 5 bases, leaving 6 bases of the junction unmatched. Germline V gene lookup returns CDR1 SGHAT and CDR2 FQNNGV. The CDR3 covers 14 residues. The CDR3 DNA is TGTGCCAGCAGCGTAGGGACAGGGTTCGAAAAACTGTTTTTT. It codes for CASSVGTGFEKLFF.